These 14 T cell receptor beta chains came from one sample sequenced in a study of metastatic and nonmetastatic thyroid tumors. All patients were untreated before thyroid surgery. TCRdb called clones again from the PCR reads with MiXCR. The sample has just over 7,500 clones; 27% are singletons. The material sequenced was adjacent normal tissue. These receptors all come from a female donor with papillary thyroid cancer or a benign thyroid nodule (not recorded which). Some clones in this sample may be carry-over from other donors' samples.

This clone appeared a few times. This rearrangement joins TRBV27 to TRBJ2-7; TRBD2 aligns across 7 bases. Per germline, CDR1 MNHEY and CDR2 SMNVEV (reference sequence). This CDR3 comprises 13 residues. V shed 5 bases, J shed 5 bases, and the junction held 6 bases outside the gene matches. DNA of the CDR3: TGTGCCAGCAGTCCGCTAGCGGAGAACGAGCAGTACGTC. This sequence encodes CASSPLAENEQYV.

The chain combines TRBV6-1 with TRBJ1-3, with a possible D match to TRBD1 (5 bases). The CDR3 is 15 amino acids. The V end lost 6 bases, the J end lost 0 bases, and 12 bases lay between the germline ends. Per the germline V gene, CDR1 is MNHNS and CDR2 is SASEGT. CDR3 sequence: CASSATGTSGNTIYF. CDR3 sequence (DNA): TGTGCCAGCAGCGCTACCGGGACCTCTGGAAACACCATATATTTT.

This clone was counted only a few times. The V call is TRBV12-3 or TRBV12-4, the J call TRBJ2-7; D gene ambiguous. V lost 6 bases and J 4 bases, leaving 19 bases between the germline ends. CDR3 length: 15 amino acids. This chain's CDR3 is CASSRARGDFYEQYF. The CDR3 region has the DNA TGTGCCAGCAGCCGAGCGAGAGGAGACTTTTACGAGCAGTACTTC.

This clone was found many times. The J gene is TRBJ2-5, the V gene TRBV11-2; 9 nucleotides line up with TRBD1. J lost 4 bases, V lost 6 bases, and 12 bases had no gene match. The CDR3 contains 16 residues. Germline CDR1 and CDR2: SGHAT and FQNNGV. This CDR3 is CASRPTGTGFSETQYF. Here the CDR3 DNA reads TGTGCCAGCAGGCCAACCGGGACAGGGTTTTCAGAGACCCAGTACTTC.

CDR3 sequence reads: CSARGSSGSYYEQYF. The CDR3 nucleotides read TGCAGTGCTAGAGGGTCTAGCGGGTCTTACTACGAGCAGTACTTC. This chain links TRBV20-1 with TRBJ2-7; 8 bases agree with TRBD2. This CDR3 has 15 residues. Germline values: CDR1 DFQATT, CDR2 SNEGSKA (reference sequence). The trim removed 1 base at V and 3 bases at J, leaving 8 bases unmatched.

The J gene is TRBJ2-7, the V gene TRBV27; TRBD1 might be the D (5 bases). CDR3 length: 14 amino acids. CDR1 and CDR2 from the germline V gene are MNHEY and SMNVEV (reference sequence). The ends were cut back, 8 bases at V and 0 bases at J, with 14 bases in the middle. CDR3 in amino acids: CASSGHDSSYEQYF. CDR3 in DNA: TGTGCCAGCTCCGGACATGACTCCTCCTACGAGCAGTACTTC.

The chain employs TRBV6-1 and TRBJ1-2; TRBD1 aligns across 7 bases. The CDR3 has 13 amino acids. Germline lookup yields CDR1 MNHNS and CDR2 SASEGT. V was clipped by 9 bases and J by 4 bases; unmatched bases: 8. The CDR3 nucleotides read TGTGCCAGAAGACCCAGGGGGACCTATGGCTACACCTTC. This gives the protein CARRPRGTYGYTF.

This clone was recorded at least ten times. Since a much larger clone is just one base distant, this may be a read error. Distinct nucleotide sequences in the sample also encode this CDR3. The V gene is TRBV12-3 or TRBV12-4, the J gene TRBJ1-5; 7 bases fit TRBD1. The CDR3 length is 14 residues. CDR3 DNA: TGTGCCAGCAGCTTAGGCCAGGGGGATCAGCCCCAGCATTTT. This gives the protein CASSLGQGDQPQHF.

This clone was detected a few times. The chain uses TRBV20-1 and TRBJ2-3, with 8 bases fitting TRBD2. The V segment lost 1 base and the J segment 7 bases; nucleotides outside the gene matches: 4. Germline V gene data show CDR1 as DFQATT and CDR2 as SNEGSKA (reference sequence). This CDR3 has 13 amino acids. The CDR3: CSARGGGSNTQYF. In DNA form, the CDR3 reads TGCAGTGCTAGAGGCGGGGGGTCGAATACGCAGTATTTT.

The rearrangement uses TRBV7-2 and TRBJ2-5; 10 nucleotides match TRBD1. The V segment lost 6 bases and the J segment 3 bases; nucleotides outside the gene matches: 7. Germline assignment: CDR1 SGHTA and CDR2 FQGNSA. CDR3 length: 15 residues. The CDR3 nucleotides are TGTGCCAGCAGGATGTCCGGGACAGGGGAAGAGACCCAGTACTTC. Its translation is CASRMSGTGEETQYF.

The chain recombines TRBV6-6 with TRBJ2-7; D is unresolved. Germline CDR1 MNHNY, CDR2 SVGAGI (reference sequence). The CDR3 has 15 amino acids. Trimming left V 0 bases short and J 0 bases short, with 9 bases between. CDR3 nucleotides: TGTGCCAGCAGTTACTCTCTTCCCTACTCCTACGAGCAGTACTTC. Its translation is CASSYSLPYSYEQYF.

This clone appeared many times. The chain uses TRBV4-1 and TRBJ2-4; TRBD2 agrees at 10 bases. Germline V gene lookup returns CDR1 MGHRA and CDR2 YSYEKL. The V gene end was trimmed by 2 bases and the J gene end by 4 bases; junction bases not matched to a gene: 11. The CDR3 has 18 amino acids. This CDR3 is CASSQWNRAGGGKNIQYF. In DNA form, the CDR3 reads TGCGCCAGCAGCCAATGGAACCGAGCGGGAGGGGGTAAAAACATTCAGTACTTC.

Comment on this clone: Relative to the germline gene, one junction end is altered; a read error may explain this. The CDR3 is CAISSEADTQNF. The CDR3 DNA reads TGTGCCATATCTAGCGAAGCAGATACGCAGAATTTT. The chain couples TRBV10-3 to TRBJ2-3, with D tentatively TRBD2 (6 bases). This CDR3 comprises 12 residues. Looked up from germline, CDR1 is ENHRY and CDR2 is SYGVKD.

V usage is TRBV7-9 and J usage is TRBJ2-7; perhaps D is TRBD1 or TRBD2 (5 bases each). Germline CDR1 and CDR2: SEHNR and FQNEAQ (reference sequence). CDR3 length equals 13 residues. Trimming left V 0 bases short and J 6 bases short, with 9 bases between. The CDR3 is CASSLAGVGEQYF. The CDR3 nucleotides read TGTGCCAGCAGCTTAGCGGGGGTAGGCGAGCAGTACTTC.